A selection of T cell receptor beta chains follows, all from one sample in a study of cytomegalovirus exposure and HLA in healthy donors. Sequencing was performed with immunoSEQ multiplex PCR; in TCRdb, only in-frame clones are kept and a portion is missing. Here the sample spans under 200,000 clones, around 75% being singletons. The specimen sequenced was PBMCs. The source of these receptors is a male donor in good health and CMV-seronegative. CDR3s include the opening cysteine and the closing phenylalanine or tryptophan.

v_gene: TRBV7-5; CDR3aa: CARSTRTWSSHTEAFF
v_gene: TRBV5-1; CDR3aa: CASSLQDTGELFF
v_gene: TRBV27; CDR3aa: CASSFTGTGVSGELFF
v_gene: TRBV28; CDR3aa: CASSSGASGDNEQFF
v_gene: TRBV27; CDR3aa: CASRRQVQETQYF
v_gene: TRBV18; CDR3aa: CASSSDFGSPLHF
v_gene: TRBV2; CDR3aa: CASSGGEPINYGYTF
v_gene: TRBV30; CDR3aa: CAWSADRVKYF
v_gene: TRBV7-9; CDR3aa: CASSLATAGLLNEQFF
v_gene: TRBV5-8; CDR3aa: CASSRDREYEQYF